Sequencing of this T cell receptor (beta chain) was carried out in a study of spatial heterogeneity in lung cancer (dated by TCRdb to between 2018 and 2021). Study-wide context: More beta-chain than alpha-chain transcripts were consistently detected, likely reflecting higher beta-chain transcript abundance. Both alpha and beta chains were TCR-sequenced in samples taken at surgery, namely 220 tumor regions, roughly 64 matched nontumor lung samples and 50 to 60 PBMC samples. In the raw uncorrected reads, each unique combination of TCR and UMI appeared more than ten times on average. In tumor regions, TCR transcript counts showed a strong correlation with a T cell transcriptional module score derived from matched bulk RNA-seq. TCR alpha and beta repertoires were quantitatively compared across multiple tumor regions, matched nontumor lung and blood in non-small cell lung cancer. The study linked features of the TCR repertoire to counts of nonsynonymous mutations, which were determined by whole-exome sequencing of tumor tissue.

Receptors were amplified or captured by 5' RACE. Instrument on record: NextSeq 500. To allow correction of PCR and sequencing errors, the TCR library protocol tagged every TCR cDNA molecule with a unique molecular identifier. The original pipeline was this. Decombinator tools were used for TCR identification, UMI-based error correction and CDR3 extraction. Expanded TCRs were defined as those above a frequency of 2 per 1,000, corresponding to the top 1% of the tumor frequency distribution. Expanded tumor TCRs were classed as regional if statistically deemed absent (corrected P<0.05) from at least one tumor region, otherwise ubiquitous. Rényi diversity was computed with the R vegan package after subsampling each repertoire 100 times to 5,000 TCRs. CDR3 similarity networks were built from amino acid triplet string-kernel similarity, connecting CDR3s with pairwise similarity above 0.82. The raw public data were reprocessed by TCRdb itself: fastp quality trimming at Q25, MiXCR clonotype calling, in-frame beta chains only. Rows are unified per CDR3 protein, each entry keeping the most common DNA and genes. Clone size and V and J calls follow TCRdb, not the original study. Across this sample there are 12,000 to 15,000 distinct CDR3 sequences, with about 4.4% seen only once. Approximately 20% of the sample belongs to the ten largest clones.

Sample time point, as interpreted from the label and publication: sample taken at primary tumor resection. Samples were obtained from 65 to 90 patients with early-stage, untreated non-small cell lung cancer from the lung TRACERx cohort. For TCR sequencing, whole RNA was extracted from tumor and nontumor lung tissue, or from cryopreserved PBMC samples, and no cell sorting was done. Patients were selected for TCR sequencing only if sufficient RNA was available from at least two tumor regions. Before being selected, tumor and adjacent nontumor lung specimens were reviewed by a lung pathologist. Broad study findings and their caveats: Additional single-cell paired TCR alpha and beta sequencing was considered necessary to confirm, at a functional level, the hypothesis that regional TCRs recognize regional mutations. Counts of ubiquitous and regional expanded TCRs correlated with counts of ubiquitous and regional nonsynonymous mutations, respectively. TCR-seq coverage of tumor T cells was estimated to be only roughly 7% for alpha chains and more than 11% for beta chains. A correlation was observed between the number of expanded intratumoral alpha and beta TCRs and the tumor nonsynonymous mutation count.

The junction carries 10 bases between V and J, which are trimmed by 3 bases and 10 bases respectively. Based on the germline V gene, the CDR1 and CDR2 sequences are KGHSH and LQKENI. From the cysteine through the phenylalanine, the CDR3 covers 12 amino acids. The read is trimmed to its CDR3 DNA, 36 bases read in frame from base 1. This clonotype came up many times. Its antigen remains unidentified. Base-call qualities are not available, and no considerably larger clone is one nucleotide away. This TCR was sampled from a female donor with early-stage non-small cell lung cancer. This sample comprised lung tumor tissue, obtained at surgery. The V and J segments used are TRBV18 and TRBJ2-1; no D gene call is confident. The CDR3 protein is CASSPAREEQFF. Here is the DNA: TGTGCCAGCTCACCGGCAAGGGAAGAGCAGTTCTTC.